Only a few counts were recorded for the clone carrying this T cell receptor beta chain. Per the germline V gene, CDR1 is SGHAT and CDR2 is FQDESV (reference sequence). The CDR3 runs 12 residues. The ends lost 5 bases at V and 3 bases at J; junction bases unmatched: 1. This entry is derived from a study of cytomegalovirus exposure and HLA in healthy donors. The PCR made use of 60 Vbeta and 13 Jbeta primers. TCRdb's copy holds only in-frame clones and misses some; the assay was immunoSEQ multiplex PCR. The sample lists approximately 150,000 clones, approximately 57% occurring once. Sequencing used PBMCs. V usage is TRBV11-1 and J usage is TRBJ2-7; 7 bases line up with TRBD1. This TCR came from a male donor in good health and CMV-seronegative. CDR3 coding DNA: TGTGCCAGCAGCCGGGACAGCTACGAGCAGTACTTC. Its protein product is CASSRDSYEQYF. The entire variable domain, with the rest obtained from reference TRBV11-1 and TRBJ2-7, is as follows: EAEVAQSPRYKITEKSQAVAFWCDPISGHATLYWYRQILGQGPELLVQFQDESVVDDSQLPKDRFSAERLKGVDSTLKIQPAELGDSAMYLCASSRDSYEQYFGPGTRLTVT.